The 30 T cell receptor beta chains below all came from one sample that was sequenced in a study of OX40 agonist ivuxolimab in advanced cancers. TCRdb's table, derived via immunoSEQ multiplex PCR, lists solely in-frame clones and lacks some. The sample has 70,000 to 80,000 clones, 70% to 90% seen once. The material sequenced was CD4+ or CD8+ T cells sorted from blood, taken in a trial of the OX40 agonist ivuxolimab. These receptors all come from an adult with an advanced solid tumor such as melanoma, head and neck, liver or kidney cancer.

This sequence joins TRBV5-1 and TRBJ2-7; D unresolved. This CDR3 has 15 residues. Germline CDR1 SGHRS, CDR2 YFSETQ. Between the trimmed V and J ends, which lost 2 bases and 0 bases, there was a span of 12 bases. CDR3 residues: CASSLILGSSYEQYF. The CDR3 bases are TGCGCCAGCAGCTTAATACTTGGCTCCTCCTACGAGCAGTACTTC.

The CDR3 spells CASRPTGIYEQYF. The CDR3 nucleotides are TGTGCCAGCAGGCCCACAGGGATCTACGAGCAGTACTTC. The V and J genes are TRBV2 and TRBJ2-5, with a possible D match to TRBD1 (6 bases). The J call may not be correct, given that the DNA end is closer to TRBJ2-7. Per the germline V gene, CDR1 is SNHLY and CDR2 is FYNNEI. There are 13 residues in the CDR3.

The J gene is TRBJ2-3, the V gene TRBV18; no reliable D call. V gave up 6 bases and J gave up 5 bases, with 9 bases separating them. Per the germline V gene, CDR1 is KGHSH and CDR2 is LQKENI. The CDR3 is made up of 12 amino acids. The CDR3 nucleotides read TGTGCCAGCTCCCTAACTGGAGATACGCAGTATTTT. Protein: CASSLTGDTQYF.

The chain recombines TRBV11-2 with TRBJ2-3; D possibly corresponds to TRBD2 (6 bases). Trimming left V 2 bases short and J 1 base short, with 10 bases between. Germline loops: CDR1 SGHAT, CDR2 FQNNGV. The CDR3 totals 15 residues. The CDR3 region is CASSLLPSGTDTQYF. The CDR3 DNA follows: TGTGCCAGCAGCTTATTGCCTAGCGGCACAGATACGCAGTATTTT.

This chain joins TRBV14 and TRBJ1-1, with D hard to call. The V gene lost 4 bases and the J gene lost 1 base, with 10 bases spanning the gap. Germline V gives CDR1 SGHDN, CDR2 FVKESK. The CDR3 sequence is 14 residues long. The CDR3 DNA is TGTGCCAGCAGCCCGACTGGACCGAACACTGAAGCTTTCTTT. It translates to CASSPTGPNTEAFF.

Points on this clone: This CDR3 is also generated by other DNA sequences in the sample. This chain uses TRBV5-6 with TRBJ2-1; 12 nucleotides match TRBD2. This CDR3 is built from 18 residues. CDR1 is SGHDT, CDR2 YYEEEE, per germline. Germline trimming cut 3 bases from V and 1 base from J; bases unmatched to any gene: 8. CDR3 nucleotides: TGTGCCAGCAGCTGGAGACTAGCGGGAGAAGGGTCCTACAATGAGCAGTTCTTC. Translating gives CASSWRLAGEGSYNEQFF.

V usage is TRBV28 and J usage is TRBJ2-7; D unresolved. Trimming stripped 6 bases from V and 2 bases from J, with 14 bases between. The germline V gene has CDR1 MDHEN and CDR2 SYDVKM. The CDR3 covers 14 residues. CDR3 residues: CASSPPTQTYEQYF. The CDR3 region has the DNA TGTGCCAGCAGCCCACCGACCCAGACCTACGAGCAGTACTTC.

The CDR3 loop reads CASSPGHRNYGYTF. CDR3 nucleotides: TGTGCCAGTAGCCCGGGACACAGAAACTATGGCTACACCTTC. V usage is TRBV19 and J usage is TRBJ1-2; TRBD1 might be the D (6 bases). CDR3 length equals 14 residues. Trimming stripped 6 bases from V and 2 bases from J, with 13 bases between. Germline-derived CDR1 and CDR2 are LNHDA and SQIVND (reference sequence).

The chain has TRBV7-6 and TRBJ2-2, with D maybe TRBD2 (5 bases). CDR3 length: 16 amino acids. With 4 bases removed from V and 7 bases from J, the gap between germline ends came to 19 bases. CDR1 SGHVS and CDR2 FNYEAQ come from the germline V gene. The CDR3 reads CASSSLLVGSGGELFF. CDR3 nucleotide sequence: TGTGCCAGCAGCTCCCTACTGGTGGGGAGTGGCGGGGAGCTGTTTTTT.

The chain has TRBV7-9 and TRBJ2-3, with 12 bases fitting TRBD2. Germline CDR1 reads SEHNR; CDR2 reads FQNEAQ (reference sequence). This CDR3 has 16 residues. V shed 5 bases, J shed 2 bases, and the junction held 5 bases outside the gene matches. The CDR3 nucleotides are TGTGCCAGCAGCCTGACTAGCGGGAGACCCACAGATACGCAGTATTTT. Its translation is CASSLTSGRPTDTQYF. Filled out from reference TRBV7-9 and TRBJ2-3, the complete variable domain reads DTGVSQNPRHKITKRGQNVTFRCDPISEHNRLYWYRQTLGQGPEFLTYFQNEAQLEKSRLLSDRFSAERPKGSFSTLEIQRTEQGDSAMYLCASSLTSGRPTDTQYFGPGTRLTVL.

V and J are TRBV7-9 and TRBJ2-1; TRBD2 might be the D (5 bases). The germline V gene encodes CDR1 SEHNR and CDR2 FQNEAQ (reference sequence). The CDR3 spans 14 residues. V lost 5 bases and J lost 2, with 10 bases in between. The CDR3 DNA reads as TGTGCCAGCAGCATCGCCGGGGCCTACAATGAGCAGTTCTTC. This sequence encodes CASSIAGAYNEQFF.

The chain carries TRBV19 and TRBJ2-6, with a tentative D call TRBD1 (5 bases). From germline, CDR1 is LNHDA and CDR2 SQIVND (reference sequence). V lost 4 bases to trimming and J lost 2 bases, with 9 bases between them. This CDR3 spans 15 amino acids. The CDR3 sequence: CASSNQGPGANVLTF. DNA for the CDR3: TGTGCCAGTAGTAATCAGGGCCCTGGGGCCAACGTCCTGACTTTC.

The V gene is TRBV19, the J gene TRBJ1-2, with 9 bases lining up with TRBD1. The V gene end was trimmed by 5 bases and the J gene end by 7 bases; junction bases not matched to a gene: 2. In germline, CDR1 is LNHDA, CDR2 SQIVND (reference sequence). The CDR3 spans 12 residues. The CDR3 sequence: CASSYRGLGYTF. The CDR3 coding sequence is TGTGCCAGTAGTTACAGGGGGCTTGGCTACACCTTC.

The CDR3 sequence is CASSFRGVASDTQYF. CDR3 nucleotide sequence: TGTGCCAGCAGCTTCCGGGGGGTAGCTTCAGATACGCAGTATTTT. V usage is TRBV7-2 and J usage is TRBJ2-3; 7 nucleotides agree with TRBD2. The V gene's germline CDR1 is SGHTA and CDR2 FQGNSA. This CDR3 region has 15 residues. Trimming removed 3 bases from V and 4 bases from J; junction bases left unmatched: 7.

The count of this clone is one. The chain links TRBV27 to TRBJ2-7, with D uncertain. Germline loops: CDR1 MNHEY, CDR2 SMNVEV (reference sequence). V lost 3 bases and J lost 6, with 9 bases in between. The CDR3 extends over 12 amino acids. DNA for the CDR3: TGTGCCAGCAGTTTCGGCCCTTCCGAGCAGTACTTC. It specifies CASSFGPSEQYF.

This chain connects TRBV19 to TRBJ2-3; D may be TRBD2 (6 bases). Germline V gene data show CDR1 as LNHDA and CDR2 as SQIVND (reference sequence). The CDR3 loop spans 13 amino acids. Trimming removed 4 bases at V and 3 bases at J, with 8 bases between. The CDR3 loop is CASSTGGTDTQYF. CDR3 coding DNA: TGTGCCAGTAGTACCGGAGGGACAGATACGCAGTATTTT.

This chain connects TRBV2 to TRBJ1-5; D perhaps matches TRBD1 (5 bases). CDR1 and CDR2 (germline): SNHLY, FYNNEI. This CDR3 is 13 amino acids long. V was trimmed by 4 bases and J by 4 bases, leaving 8 bases between them. This chain's CDR3 is CASSGQINQPQHF. CDR3 coding DNA: TGTGCCAGCAGTGGACAGATAAATCAGCCCCAGCATTTT.

This chain links TRBV28 with TRBJ1-3, with D hard to call. V dropped 6 bases and J dropped 4 bases, with 16 bases sitting between them. The germline gives CDR1 MDHEN, CDR2 SYDVKM. The CDR3 has 15 residues. The CDR3 bases are TGTGCCAGCAGCGGCTGGGGAGGGCTCGGAAACACCATATATTTT. It translates to CASSGWGGLGNTIYF.

V gene TRBV7-4 combines with J gene TRBJ2-1; 14 bases are a match to TRBD2. Trimming removed 4 bases from V and 6 bases from J; junction bases left unmatched: 2. The length of the CDR3 is 15 residues. CDR1 SGHVT and CDR2 SQSDAQ come from the germline V gene. CDR3 amino acids: CASSSGLAGGNEQFF. CDR3 sequence (DNA): TGTGCCAGCAGCTCCGGACTAGCGGGAGGCAATGAGCAGTTCTTC.

The chain uses TRBV5-6 and TRBJ2-5; D uncertain. Germline CDR1 SGHDT, CDR2 YYEEEE. Trimming took off 1 base at V and 5 bases at J, with 15 bases between the two ends. This CDR3 contains 15 residues. CDR3 nucleotide sequence: TGTGCCAGCAGCTTGAGAGGTTGGGCCGGGGAGACCCAGTACTTC. This gives the protein CASSLRGWAGETQYF.

V is TRBV28 and J is TRBJ2-2; 14 positions match TRBD2. V lost 4 bases, J lost 5 bases, and 6 bases stayed unmatched. In germline, CDR1 is MDHEN, CDR2 SYDVKM. The CDR3 is 17 amino acids. As DNA, the CDR3 is TGTGCCAGCAGTTGGGGACTAGCGGGAGTGGGGACCGGGGAGCTGTTTTTT. This encodes CASSWGLAGVGTGELFF. The whole variable domain, filled in from reference TRBV28 and TRBJ2-2, reads DVKVTQSSRYLVKRTGEKVFLECVQDMDHENMFWYRQDPGLGLRLIYFSYDVKMKEKGDIPEGYSVSREKKERFSLILESASTNQTSMYLCASSWGLAGVGTGELFFGEGSRLTVL.

This clone was seen just once. This chain uses TRBV6-5 with TRBJ1-2; D gene uncertain. V dropped 2 bases and J dropped 1 base, with 5 bases sitting between them. In germline, CDR1 is MNHEY, CDR2 SVGAGI. The CDR3 has 13 amino acids. CDR3 residues: CASSYGINYGYTF. The CDR3 nucleotides are TGTGCCAGCAGTTACGGGATTAACTATGGCTACACCTTC.

The V and J genes are TRBV28 and TRBJ2-7, with 7 positions matching TRBD1. J gave up 6 bases and V 5 bases, and 13 bases lay outside the gene matches. This CDR3 has 15 amino acids. Per the germline V gene, CDR1 is MDHEN and CDR2 is SYDVKM. CDR3 nucleotides: TGTGCCAGCAGTACCAGGGACAGTCCTACGAGCGAGCAGTACTTC. It yields the protein CASSTRDSPTSEQYF.

The V and J genes are TRBV7-9 and TRBJ1-5; 7 bases align to TRBD1. V lost 5 bases, J lost 6 bases, and 7 bases stayed unmatched. This CDR3 has 14 amino acids. CDR1 is SEHNR, CDR2 FQNEAQ, per germline (reference sequence). In nucleotides, the CDR3 is TGTGCCAGCAGCCCTCCAGGGGGAGTTCAGCCCCAGCATTTT. Translation: CASSPPGGVQPQHF.

The V gene is TRBV2, the J gene TRBJ2-3; the D gene is possibly TRBD1 (6 bases). Germline V gives CDR1 SNHLY, CDR2 FYNNEI. V was pared by 8 bases and J by 2 bases, with 11 bases between. This CDR3 is built from 13 residues. The DNA of the CDR3 is TGTGCCAGCCAGGACAGCAACACAGATACGCAGTATTTT. Translated: CASQDSNTDTQYF.

This chain links TRBV18 with TRBJ2-7; D may be TRBD1 (6 bases). The CDR3 is 14 residues long. The V and J ends lost 4 bases and 6 bases respectively, with 16 bases between them. Germline CDR1 reads KGHSH; CDR2 reads LQKENI. The CDR3 nucleotides read TGTGCCAGCTCACTAGGACAGTCCCTCGCCGAGCAGTACTTC. It yields the protein CASSLGQSLAEQYF.

The J gene is TRBJ2-1, the V gene TRBV11-3; possibly TRBD1 or TRBD2 for D (6 bases each). The CDR3 totals 15 residues. V lost 0 bases, J lost 5 bases, and 11 bases lay in between. Germline CDR1 reads SGHNT; CDR2 reads YENEEA. The CDR3 loop reads CASSLDGGQDNEQFF. The DNA for the CDR3 is TGTGCCAGCAGCTTAGATGGGGGGCAGGACAATGAGCAGTTCTTC.

The table lists this clone with a few counts. J is TRBJ2-5 and V is TRBV7-2, with 10 bases matching TRBD2. This CDR3 is built from 15 residues. The germline V gene encodes CDR1 SGHTA and CDR2 FQGNSA. V was pared by 1 base and J by 4 bases, with 3 bases of the junction left unmatched. CDR3 sequence reads: CASSLGLAGVETQYF. The DNA of the CDR3 is TGTGCCAGCAGCTTAGGGCTAGCGGGAGTAGAGACCCAGTACTTC.

This chain uses TRBV5-1 with TRBJ1-2, with 8 bases aligning to TRBD1. Germline trimming cut 2 bases from V and 6 bases from J; bases unmatched to any gene: 3. The germline CDR1 and CDR2 sequences are SGHRS and YFSETQ. CDR3 length equals 13 residues. CDR3 amino acids: CASSFTGGDGYTF. The DNA of the CDR3 is TGCGCCAGCAGCTTTACAGGGGGGGATGGCTACACCTTC.

This chain links TRBV2 with TRBJ2-3, with D hard to call. Between the trimmed V and J ends, which lost 10 bases and 3 bases, there was a span of 14 bases. The length of the CDR3 is 13 residues. Germline CDR1 reads SNHLY; CDR2 reads FYNNEI. CDR3 sequence reads: CATKGSRTDTQYF. The CDR3 DNA reads as TGTGCCACCAAAGGGTCAAGGACAGATACGCAGTATTTT.